This T cell receptor (beta chain) was obtained from a study of blood T cell repertoires in COVID-19. As for the study in general: The cDNA or gDNA used as material had been derived from T cells, B-cell-depleted T cells, or PBMCs.

Here immunoSEQ multiplex PCR was the method, and the copy in TCRdb shows in-frame clones only, minus some. The sample has just under 250,000 clones, about 86% seen once. Germline trimming cut 5 bases from V and 8 bases from J; bases unmatched to any gene: 5. CDR3 length equals 13 residues. Germline loops: CDR1 SNHLY, CDR2 FYNNEI. This chain joins TRBV2 and TRBJ2-1; 8 bases align to TRBD2. This clonotype was obtained from a woman in her 30s who had recovered from COVID-19. Sequenced: peripheral blood. This CDR3 is CASSSGTRDEQFF. CDR3 in DNA: TGTGCCAGCAGTTCCGGGACTAGGGATGAGCAGTTCTTC.